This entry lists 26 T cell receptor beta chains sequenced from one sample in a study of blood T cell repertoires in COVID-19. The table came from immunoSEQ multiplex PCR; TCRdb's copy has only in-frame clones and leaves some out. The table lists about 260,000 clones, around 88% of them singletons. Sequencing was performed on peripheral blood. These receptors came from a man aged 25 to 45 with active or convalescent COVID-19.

In DNA form, the CDR3 reads TGTGCCAGCAGTGCGAAAACGGGGTCATTGGATACGCAGTATTTT. Its translation: CASSAKTGSLDTQYF. The chain combines TRBV27 with TRBJ2-3; TRBD2 is a possible D gene (5 bases). V shed 5 bases and J shed 6 bases, with 18 bases lying between them. Per the germline V gene, CDR1 is MNHEY and CDR2 is SMNVEV (reference sequence). The CDR3 spans 15 residues.

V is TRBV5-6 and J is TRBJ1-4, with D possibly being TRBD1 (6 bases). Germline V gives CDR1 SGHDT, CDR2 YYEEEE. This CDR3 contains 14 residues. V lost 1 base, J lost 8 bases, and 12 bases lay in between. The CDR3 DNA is TGTGCCAGCAGCTTGTTTCCAGGGGCAGAAAAACTGTTTTTT. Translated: CASSLFPGAEKLFF.

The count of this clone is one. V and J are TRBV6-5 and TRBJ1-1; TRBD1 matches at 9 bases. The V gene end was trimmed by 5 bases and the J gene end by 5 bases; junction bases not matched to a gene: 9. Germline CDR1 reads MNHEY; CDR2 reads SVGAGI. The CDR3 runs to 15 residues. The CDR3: CASSRSTGGWTEAFF. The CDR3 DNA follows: TGTGCCAGCAGTCGGTCCACAGGGGGCTGGACTGAAGCTTTCTTT.

As DNA, the CDR3 is TGCAGCGTTCTACTCGCGGGGTCCCCTTATAATTCACCCCTCCACTTT. Its translation is CSVLLAGSPYNSPLHF. The rearrangement uses TRBV29-1 and TRBJ1-6; D call uncertain. The CDR3 is 16 residues long. In germline, CDR1 is SQVTM, CDR2 ANQGSEA. The ends were cut back, 5 bases at V and 4 bases at J, with 18 bases in the middle. Full variable domain (remainder filled in from reference TRBV29-1 and TRBJ1-6): SAVISQKPSRDICQRGTSLTIQCQVDSQVTMMFWYRQQPGQSLTLIATANQGSEATYESGFVIDKFPISRPNLTFSTLTVSNMSPEDSSIYLCSVLLAGSPYNSPLHFGNGTRLTVT.

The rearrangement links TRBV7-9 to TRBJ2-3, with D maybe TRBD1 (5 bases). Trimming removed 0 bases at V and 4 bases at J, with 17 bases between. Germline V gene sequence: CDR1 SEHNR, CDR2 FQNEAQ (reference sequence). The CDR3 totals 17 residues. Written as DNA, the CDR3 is TGTGCCAGCAGCTTAGCCGGCGCCAGGGAACTCGCAGATACGCAGTATTTT. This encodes CASSLAGARELADTQYF.

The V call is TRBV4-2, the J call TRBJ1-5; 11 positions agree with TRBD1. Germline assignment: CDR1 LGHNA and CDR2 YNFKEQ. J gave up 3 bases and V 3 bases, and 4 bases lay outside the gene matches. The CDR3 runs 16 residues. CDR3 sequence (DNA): TGTGCCAGCAGCCAGGGACAGGGGGTGGCCAATCAGCCCCAGCATTTT. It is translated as CASSQGQGVANQPQHF.

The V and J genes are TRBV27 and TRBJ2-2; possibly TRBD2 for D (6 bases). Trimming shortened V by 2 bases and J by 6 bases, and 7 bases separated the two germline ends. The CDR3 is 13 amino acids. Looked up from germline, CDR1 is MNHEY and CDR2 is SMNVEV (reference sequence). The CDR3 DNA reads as TGTGCCAGCAGTTTAGGCGGGGCCGGGGAGCTGTTTTTT. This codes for CASSLGGAGELFF.

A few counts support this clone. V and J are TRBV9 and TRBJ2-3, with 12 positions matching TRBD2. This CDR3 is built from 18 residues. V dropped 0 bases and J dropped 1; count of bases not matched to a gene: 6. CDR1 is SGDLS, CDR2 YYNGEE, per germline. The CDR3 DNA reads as TGTGCCAGCAGCGTAGCGTCTAGCGGGGGGGGCGGCACAGATACGCAGTATTTT. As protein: CASSVASSGGGGTDTQYF. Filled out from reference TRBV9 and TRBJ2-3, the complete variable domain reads DSGVTQTPKHLITATGQRVTLRCSPRSGDLSVYWYQQSLDQGLQFLIQYYNGEERAKGNILERFSAQQFPDLHSELNLSSLELGDSALYFCASSVASSGGGGTDTQYFGPGTRLTVL.

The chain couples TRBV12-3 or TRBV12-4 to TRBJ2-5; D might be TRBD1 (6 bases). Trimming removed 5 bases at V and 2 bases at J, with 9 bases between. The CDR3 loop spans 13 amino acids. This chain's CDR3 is CASSGGYQETQYF. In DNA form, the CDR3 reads TGTGCCAGCAGTGGGGGCTATCAAGAGACCCAGTACTTC.

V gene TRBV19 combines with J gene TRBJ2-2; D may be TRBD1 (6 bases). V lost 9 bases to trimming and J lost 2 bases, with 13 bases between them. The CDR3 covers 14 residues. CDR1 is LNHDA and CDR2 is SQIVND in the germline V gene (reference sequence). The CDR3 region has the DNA TGTGCCAGCCGGACAGTTGGCAACACCGGGGAGCTGTTTTTT. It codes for CASRTVGNTGELFF.

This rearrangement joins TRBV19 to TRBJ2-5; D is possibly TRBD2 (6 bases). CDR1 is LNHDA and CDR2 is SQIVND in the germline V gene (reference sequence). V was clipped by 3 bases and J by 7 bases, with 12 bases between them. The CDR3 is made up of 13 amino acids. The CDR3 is CASSIGTGGTQYF. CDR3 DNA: TGTGCCAGTAGTATCGGGACTGGGGGGACCCAGTACTTC.

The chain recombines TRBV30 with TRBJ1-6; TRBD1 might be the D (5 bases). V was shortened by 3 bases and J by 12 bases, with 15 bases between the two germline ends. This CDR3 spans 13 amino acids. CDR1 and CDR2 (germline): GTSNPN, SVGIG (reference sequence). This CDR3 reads CAWRGGGHGPLHF. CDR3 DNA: TGTGCCTGGAGGGGCGGGGGTCATGGACCCCTCCACTTT.

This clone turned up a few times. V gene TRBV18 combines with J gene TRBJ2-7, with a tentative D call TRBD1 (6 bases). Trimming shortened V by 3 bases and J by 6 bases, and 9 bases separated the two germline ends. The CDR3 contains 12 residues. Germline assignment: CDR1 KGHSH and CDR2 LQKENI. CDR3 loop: CASSPYRAEQYF. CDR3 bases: TGTGCCAGCTCACCGTACAGGGCCGAGCAGTACTTC.

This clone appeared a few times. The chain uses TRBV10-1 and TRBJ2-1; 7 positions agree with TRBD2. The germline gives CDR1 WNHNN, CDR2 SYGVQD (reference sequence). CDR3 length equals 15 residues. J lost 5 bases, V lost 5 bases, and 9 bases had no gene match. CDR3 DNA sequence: TGCGCCAGCAGTCCAGCGGGGAGAAGTCACAATGAGCAGTTCTTC. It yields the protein CASSPAGRSHNEQFF.

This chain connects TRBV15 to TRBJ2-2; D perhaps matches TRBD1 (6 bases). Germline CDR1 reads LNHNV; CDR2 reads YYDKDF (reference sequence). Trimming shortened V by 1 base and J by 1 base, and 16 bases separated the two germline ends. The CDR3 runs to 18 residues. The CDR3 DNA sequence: TGTGCCACCAGCAGAGGCCTACCAACAGGGATGAACACCGGGGAGCTGTTTTTT. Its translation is CATSRGLPTGMNTGELFF.

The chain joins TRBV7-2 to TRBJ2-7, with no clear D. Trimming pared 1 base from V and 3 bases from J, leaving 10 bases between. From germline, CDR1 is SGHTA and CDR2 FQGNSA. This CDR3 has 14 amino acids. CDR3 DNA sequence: TGTGCCAGCAGCTTAGACCCCACATTCTACGAGCAGTACTTC. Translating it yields CASSLDPTFYEQYF.

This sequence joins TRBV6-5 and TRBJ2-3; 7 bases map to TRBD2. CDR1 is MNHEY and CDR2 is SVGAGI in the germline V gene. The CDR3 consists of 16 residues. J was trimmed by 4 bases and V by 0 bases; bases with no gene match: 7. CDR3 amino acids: CASSYSILAPADTQYF. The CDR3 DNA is TGTGCCAGCAGTTACTCGATACTAGCGCCAGCAGATACGCAGTATTTT.

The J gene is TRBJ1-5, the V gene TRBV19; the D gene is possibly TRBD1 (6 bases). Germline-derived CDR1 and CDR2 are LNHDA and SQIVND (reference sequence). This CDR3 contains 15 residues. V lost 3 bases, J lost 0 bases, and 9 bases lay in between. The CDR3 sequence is CASSMGTNSNQPQHF. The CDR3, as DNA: TGTGCCAGTAGTATGGGGACAAATAGCAATCAGCCCCAGCATTTT.

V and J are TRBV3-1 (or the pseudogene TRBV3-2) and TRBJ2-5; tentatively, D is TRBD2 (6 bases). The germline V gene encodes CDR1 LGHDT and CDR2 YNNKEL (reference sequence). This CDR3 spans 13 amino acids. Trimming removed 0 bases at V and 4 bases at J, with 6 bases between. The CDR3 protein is CASSQDGGETQYF. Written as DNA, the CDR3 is TGTGCCAGCAGCCAAGACGGGGGAGAGACCCAGTACTTC.

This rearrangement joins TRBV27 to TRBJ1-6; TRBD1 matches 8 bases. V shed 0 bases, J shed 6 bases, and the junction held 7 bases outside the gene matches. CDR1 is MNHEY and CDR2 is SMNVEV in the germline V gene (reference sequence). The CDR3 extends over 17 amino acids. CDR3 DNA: TGTGCCAGCAGTTTATCCTCAGGGGGCGCGGTTAATTCACCCCTCCACTTT. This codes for CASSLSSGGAVNSPLHF.

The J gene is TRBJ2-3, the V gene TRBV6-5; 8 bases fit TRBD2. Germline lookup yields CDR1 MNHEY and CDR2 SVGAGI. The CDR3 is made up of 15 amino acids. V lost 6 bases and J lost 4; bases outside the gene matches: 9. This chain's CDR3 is CASRRSRGGPDTQYF. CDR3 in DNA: TGTGCCAGCAGGCGAAGCCGCGGGGGGCCAGATACGCAGTATTTT.

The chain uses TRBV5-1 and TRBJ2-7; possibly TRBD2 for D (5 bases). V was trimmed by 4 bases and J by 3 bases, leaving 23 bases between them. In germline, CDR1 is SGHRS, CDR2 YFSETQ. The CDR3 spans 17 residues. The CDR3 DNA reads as TGCGCCAGCAGCGTCGCCCCGGGGTCCCTTACCCTCTACGAGCAGTACTTC. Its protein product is CASSVAPGSLTLYEQYF.

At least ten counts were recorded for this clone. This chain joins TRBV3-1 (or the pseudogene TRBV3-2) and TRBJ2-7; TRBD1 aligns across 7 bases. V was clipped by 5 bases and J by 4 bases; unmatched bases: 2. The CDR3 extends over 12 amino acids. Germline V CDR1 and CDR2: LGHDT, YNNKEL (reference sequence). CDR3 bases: TGTGCCAGCAGCGAACAGGGGTACGAGCAGTACTTC. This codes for CASSEQGYEQYF.

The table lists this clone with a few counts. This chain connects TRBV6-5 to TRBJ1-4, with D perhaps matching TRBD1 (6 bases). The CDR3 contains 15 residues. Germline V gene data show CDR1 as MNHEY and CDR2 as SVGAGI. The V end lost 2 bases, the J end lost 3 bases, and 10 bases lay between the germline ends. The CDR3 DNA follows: TGTGCCAGCAGTTACGTGGGGGCGGCTAATGAAAAACTGTTTTTT. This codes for CASSYVGAANEKLFF.

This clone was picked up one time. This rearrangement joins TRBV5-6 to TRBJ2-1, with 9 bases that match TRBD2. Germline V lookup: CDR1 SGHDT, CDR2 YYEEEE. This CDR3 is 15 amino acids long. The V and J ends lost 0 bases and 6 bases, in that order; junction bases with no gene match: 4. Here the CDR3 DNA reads TGTGCCAGCAGCTTGGTTGGCGGGGGGGCCAATGAGCAGTTCTTC. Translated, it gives CASSLVGGGANEQFF.

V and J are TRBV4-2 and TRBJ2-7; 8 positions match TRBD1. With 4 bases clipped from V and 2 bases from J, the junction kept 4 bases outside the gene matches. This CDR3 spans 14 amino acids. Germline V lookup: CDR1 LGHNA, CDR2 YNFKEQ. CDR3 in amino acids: CASSLDRGPYEQYF. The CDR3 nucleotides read TGTGCCAGCAGCCTAGACAGGGGCCCCTACGAGCAGTACTTC.